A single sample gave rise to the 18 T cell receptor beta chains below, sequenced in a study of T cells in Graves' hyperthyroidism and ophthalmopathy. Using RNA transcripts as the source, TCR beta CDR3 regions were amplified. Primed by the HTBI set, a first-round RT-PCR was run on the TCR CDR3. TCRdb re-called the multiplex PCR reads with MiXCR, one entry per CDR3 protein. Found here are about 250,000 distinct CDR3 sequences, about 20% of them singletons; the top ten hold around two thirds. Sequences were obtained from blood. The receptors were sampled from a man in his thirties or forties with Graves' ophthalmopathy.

DNA of the CDR3: TGTGCCAGCAGCTTGGGGATGTACCAAGAGACCCAGTACTTC. Translated, it gives CASSLGMYQETQYF. The V call is TRBV7-8, the J call TRBJ2-5; D ambiguous. There are 14 residues in the CDR3. Germline assignment: CDR1 SGHVS and CDR2 FQNEAQ. V gave up 3 bases and J gave up 0 bases, with 8 bases separating them.

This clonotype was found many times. CDR3 DNA: TGCAGTGCTATTCAGGGCTATCAGCCCCAGCATTTT. Translation: CSAIQGYQPQHF. This chain joins TRBV20-1 and TRBJ1-5, with D perhaps TRBD1 (5 bases). The V end was cut by 4 bases, the J end by 5 bases, with 9 bases between. Germline CDR1 reads DFQATT; CDR2 reads SNEGSKA (reference sequence). This CDR3 has 12 amino acids.

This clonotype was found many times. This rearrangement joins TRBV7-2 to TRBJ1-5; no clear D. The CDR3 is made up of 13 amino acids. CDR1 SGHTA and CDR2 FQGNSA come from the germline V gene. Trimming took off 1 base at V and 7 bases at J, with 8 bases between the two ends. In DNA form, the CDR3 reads TGTGCCAGCAGCTTAGTACTGCAGCAGCCCCAGCATTTT. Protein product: CASSLVLQQPQHF.

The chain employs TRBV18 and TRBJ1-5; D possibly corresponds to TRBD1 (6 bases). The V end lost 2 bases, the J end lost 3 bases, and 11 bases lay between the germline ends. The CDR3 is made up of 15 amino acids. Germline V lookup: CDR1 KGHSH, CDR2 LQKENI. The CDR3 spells CASSPGGTFNQPQHF. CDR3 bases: TGTGCCAGCTCACCAGGGGGCACTTTCAATCAGCCCCAGCATTTT.

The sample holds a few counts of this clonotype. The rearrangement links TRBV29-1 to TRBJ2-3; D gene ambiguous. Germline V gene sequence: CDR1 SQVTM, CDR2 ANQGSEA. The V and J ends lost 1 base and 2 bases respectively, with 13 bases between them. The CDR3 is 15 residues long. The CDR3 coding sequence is TGCAGCGTTGAAGTACAGAAGGTCTTCACAGATACGCAGTATTTT. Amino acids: CSVEVQKVFTDTQYF.

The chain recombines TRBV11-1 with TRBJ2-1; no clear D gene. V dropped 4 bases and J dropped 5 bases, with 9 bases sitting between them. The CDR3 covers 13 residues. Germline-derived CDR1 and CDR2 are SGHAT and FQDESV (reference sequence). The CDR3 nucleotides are TGTGCCAGCAGCTCCAACCAAAACAATGAGCAGTTCTTC. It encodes CASSSNQNNEQFF. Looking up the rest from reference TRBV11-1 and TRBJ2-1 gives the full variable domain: EAEVAQSPRYKITEKSQAVAFWCDPISGHATLYWYRQILGQGPELLVQFQDESVVDDSQLPKDRFSAERLKGVDSTLKIQPAELGDSAMYLCASSSNQNNEQFFGPGTRLTVL.

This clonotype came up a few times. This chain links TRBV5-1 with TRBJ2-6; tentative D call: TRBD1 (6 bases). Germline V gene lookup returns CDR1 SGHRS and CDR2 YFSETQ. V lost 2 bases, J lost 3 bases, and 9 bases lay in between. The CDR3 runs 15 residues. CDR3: CASSLQGVGANVLTF. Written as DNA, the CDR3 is TGCGCCAGCAGCTTACAGGGAGTTGGGGCCAACGTCCTGACTTTC.

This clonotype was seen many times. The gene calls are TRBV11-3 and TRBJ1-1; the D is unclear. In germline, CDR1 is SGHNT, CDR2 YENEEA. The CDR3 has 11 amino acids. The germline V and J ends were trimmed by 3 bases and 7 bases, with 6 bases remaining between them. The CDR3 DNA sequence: TGTGCCAGCAGCTTCGGGTTTGAAGCTTTCTTT. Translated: CASSFGFEAFF.

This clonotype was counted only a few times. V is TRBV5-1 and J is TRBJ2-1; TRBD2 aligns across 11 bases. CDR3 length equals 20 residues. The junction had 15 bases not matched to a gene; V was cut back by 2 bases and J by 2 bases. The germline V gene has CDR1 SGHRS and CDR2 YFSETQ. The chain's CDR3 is CASSFPKSSGRSTPYNEQFF. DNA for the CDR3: TGCGCCAGCAGCTTTCCCAAATCTAGCGGGAGGTCCACCCCCTACAATGAGCAGTTCTTC. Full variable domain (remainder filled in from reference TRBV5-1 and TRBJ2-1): KAGVTQTPRYLIKTRGQQVTLSCSPISGHRSVSWYQQTPGQGLQFLFEYFSETQRNKGNFPGRFSGRQFSNSRSEMNVSTLELGDSALYLCASSFPKSSGRSTPYNEQFFGPGTRLTVL.

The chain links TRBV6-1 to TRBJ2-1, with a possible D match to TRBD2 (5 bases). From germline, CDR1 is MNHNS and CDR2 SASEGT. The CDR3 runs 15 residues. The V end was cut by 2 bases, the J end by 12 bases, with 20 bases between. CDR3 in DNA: TGTGCCAGCAGTGAAACCTCTGGAGGCCCCGAAACGCAGTTCTTC. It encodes CASSETSGGPETQFF.

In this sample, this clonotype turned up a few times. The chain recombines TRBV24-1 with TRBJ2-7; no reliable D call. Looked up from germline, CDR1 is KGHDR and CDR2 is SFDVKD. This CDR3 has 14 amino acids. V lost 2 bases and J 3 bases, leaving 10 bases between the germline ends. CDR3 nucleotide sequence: TGTGCCACCAGTGATTCTGCTAAAATCTACGAGCAGTACTTC. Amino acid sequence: CATSDSAKIYEQYF.

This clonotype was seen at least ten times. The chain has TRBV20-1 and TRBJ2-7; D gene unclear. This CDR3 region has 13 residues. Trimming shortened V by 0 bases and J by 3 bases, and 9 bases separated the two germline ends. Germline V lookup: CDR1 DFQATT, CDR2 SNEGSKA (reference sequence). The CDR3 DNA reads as TGCAGTGCTAGAGATCGGGCTATCTACGAGCAGTACTTC. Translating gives CSARDRAIYEQYF.

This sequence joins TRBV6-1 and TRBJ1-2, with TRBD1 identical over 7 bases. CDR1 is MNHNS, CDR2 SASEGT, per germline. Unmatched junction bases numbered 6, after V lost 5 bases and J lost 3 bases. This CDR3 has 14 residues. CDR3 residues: CASSSGTDHYGYTF. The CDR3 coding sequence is TGTGCCAGCAGTTCGGGGACAGATCACTATGGCTACACCTTC.

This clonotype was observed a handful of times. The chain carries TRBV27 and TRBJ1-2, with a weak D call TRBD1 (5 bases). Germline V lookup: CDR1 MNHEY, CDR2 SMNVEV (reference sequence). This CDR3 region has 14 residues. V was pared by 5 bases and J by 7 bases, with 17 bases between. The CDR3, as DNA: TGTGCCAGCAGTGCAACCACCAGGGAGGGTGGCTACACCTTC. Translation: CASSATTREGGYTF.

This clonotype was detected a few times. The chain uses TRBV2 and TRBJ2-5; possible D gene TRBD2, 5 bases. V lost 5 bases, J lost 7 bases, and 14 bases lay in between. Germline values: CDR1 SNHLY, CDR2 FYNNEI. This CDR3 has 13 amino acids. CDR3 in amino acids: CASSPDPRGTQYF. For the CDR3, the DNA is TGTGCCAGCAGTCCTGACCCTCGGGGGACCCAGTACTTC.

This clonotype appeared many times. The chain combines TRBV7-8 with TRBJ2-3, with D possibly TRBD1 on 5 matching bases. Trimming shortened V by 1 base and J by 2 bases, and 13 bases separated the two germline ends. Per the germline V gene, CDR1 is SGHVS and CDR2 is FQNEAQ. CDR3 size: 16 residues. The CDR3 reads CASSLVIRALTDTQYF. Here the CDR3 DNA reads TGTGCCAGCAGCTTAGTTATCAGGGCCCTCACAGATACGCAGTATTTT.

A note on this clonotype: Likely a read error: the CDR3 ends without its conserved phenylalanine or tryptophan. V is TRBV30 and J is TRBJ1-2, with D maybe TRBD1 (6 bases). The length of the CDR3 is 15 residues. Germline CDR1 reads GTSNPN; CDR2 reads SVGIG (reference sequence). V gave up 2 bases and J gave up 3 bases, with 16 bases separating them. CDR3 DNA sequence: TGTGCCTGGAGTAGTTCGGACAGTGCCCACTATGGCTACACCCTC. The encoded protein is CAWSSSDSAHYGYTL.

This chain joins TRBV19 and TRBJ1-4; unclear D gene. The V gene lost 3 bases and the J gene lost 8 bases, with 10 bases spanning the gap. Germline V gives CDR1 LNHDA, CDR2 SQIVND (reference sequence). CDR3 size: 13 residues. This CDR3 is CASSIQVGEKLFF. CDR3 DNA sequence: TGTGCCAGTAGTATCCAGGTTGGGGAAAAACTGTTTTTT. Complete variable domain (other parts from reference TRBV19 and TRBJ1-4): DGGITQSPKYLFRKEGQNVTLSCEQNLNHDAMYWYRQDPGQGLRLIYYSQIVNDFQKGDIAEGYSVSREKKESFPLTVTSAQKNPTAFYLCASSIQVGEKLFFGSGTQLSVL.